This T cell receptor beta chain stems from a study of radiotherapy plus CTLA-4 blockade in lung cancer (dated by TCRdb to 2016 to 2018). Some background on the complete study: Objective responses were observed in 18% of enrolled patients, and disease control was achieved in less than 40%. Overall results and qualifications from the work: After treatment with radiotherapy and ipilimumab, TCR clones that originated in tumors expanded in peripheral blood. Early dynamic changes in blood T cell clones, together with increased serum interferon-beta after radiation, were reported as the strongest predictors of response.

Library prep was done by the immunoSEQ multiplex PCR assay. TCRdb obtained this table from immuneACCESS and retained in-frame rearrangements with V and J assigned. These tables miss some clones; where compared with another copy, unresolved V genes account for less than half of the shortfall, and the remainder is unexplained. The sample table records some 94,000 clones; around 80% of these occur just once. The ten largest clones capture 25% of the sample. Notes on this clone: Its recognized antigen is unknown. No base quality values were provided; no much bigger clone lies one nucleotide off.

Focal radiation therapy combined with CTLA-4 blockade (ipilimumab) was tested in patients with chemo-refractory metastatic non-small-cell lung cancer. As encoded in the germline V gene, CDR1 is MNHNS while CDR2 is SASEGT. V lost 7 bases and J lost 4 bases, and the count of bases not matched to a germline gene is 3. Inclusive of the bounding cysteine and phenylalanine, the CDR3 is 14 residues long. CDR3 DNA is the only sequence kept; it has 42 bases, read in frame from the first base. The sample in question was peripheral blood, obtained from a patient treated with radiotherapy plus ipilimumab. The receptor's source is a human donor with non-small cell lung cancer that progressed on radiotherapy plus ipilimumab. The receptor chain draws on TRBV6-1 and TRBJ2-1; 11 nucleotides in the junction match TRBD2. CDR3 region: CASTLAGGYNEQFF. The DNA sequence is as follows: TGTGCCAGCACTCTAGCGGGGGGATACAATGAGCAGTTCTTC.